Listed here are 2 T cell receptor beta chains from one sample, sequenced in a study of control samples from healthy donors and cancer patients. The table came from immunoSEQ multiplex PCR; TCRdb's copy has only in-frame clones and leaves some out. Counted here are over 7,500 clones, around 90% occurring once; the ten biggest clones make up 15% to 20%. Sequences were obtained from PBMCs. The receptors shown here come from a man aged 55 to 70 with colorectal cancer.

The V and J genes are TRBV30 and TRBJ2-7; no reliable D call. Germline CDR1 and CDR2: GTSNPN and SVGIG (reference sequence). The CDR3 consists of 11 residues. The V end was cut by 2 bases, the J end by 7 bases, with 9 bases between. CDR3 in DNA: TGTGCCTGGAGTCTCAGGCGGGAGCAGTACTTC. Translated: CAWSLRREQYF.

The genes are TRBV28 and TRBJ2-1; TRBD1 is a possible D gene (6 bases). The V end lost 6 bases, the J end lost 8 bases, and 23 bases lay between the germline ends. Germline CDR1 MDHEN, CDR2 SYDVKM. The CDR3 spans 16 residues. CDR3 in amino acids: CASSPTTGLGVYEQFF. The CDR3, as DNA: TGTGCCAGCAGCCCGACTACAGGGCTGGGGGTCTATGAGCAGTTCTTC.